These T cell receptor beta chains were read from a single sample in a study of shared clonotypes between healthy human individuals. Assay used: immunoSEQ multiplex PCR; TCRdb lists only in-frame clones, some missing. The sample consists of about 600,000 clones, 97% of them appearing once. The source material was naive CD4+ T cells sorted from blood. Every receptor here comes from a woman under 40 in good health. CDR3s include the opening cysteine and the closing phenylalanine or tryptophan. A D gene is named only where the DNA matches it firmly. Where a row states a size, it is once, few, many or the class of an expanded clone; other rows omit it.

CDR3 protein,CDR3 DNA,D gene,clone size,J gene,V gene
CASSSNPWTSGSPRLDTQYF,TGTGCCAGCAGCAGCAACCCTTGGACTAGCGGGAGTCCCAGGTTAGATACGCAGTATTTT,-,-,TRBJ2-3,TRBV21-1
CASSFDLTAPIFSNEKLFF,TGTGCCAGCAGCTTCGACTTGACAGCACCAATCTTTTCTAATGAAAAACTGTTTTTT,-,-,TRBJ1-4,TRBV5-5
CASSLGQGPYEQYF,TGTGCCAGCAGTTTAGGACAGGGGCCTTACGAGCAGTACTTC,TRBD1,-,TRBJ2-7,TRBV27
CASSLRQGGYNEQFF,TGTGCCAGCAGCCTACGACAGGGCGGTTACAATGAGCAGTTCTTC,TRBD1,-,TRBJ2-1,TRBV7-9
CASSPGAGDEQFF,TGTGCCAGCTCACCAGGAGCCGGCGATGAGCAGTTCTTC,-,-,TRBJ2-1,TRBV18
CASSPRAEMFYNEQFF,TGTGCCAGCTCACCGAGAGCGGAGATGTTCTACAATGAGCAGTTCTTC,-,-,TRBJ2-1,TRBV18
CASSSGTGRGNTEAFF,TGTGCCAGCAGCTCCGGTACTGGACGGGGGAACACTGAAGCTTTCTTT,-,-,TRBJ1-1,TRBV11-3
CASSLGSPGQGANEQFF,TGTGCCAGCAGCTTGGGGTCTCCCGGACAGGGGGCGAATGAGCAGTTCTTC,TRBD1,-,TRBJ2-1,TRBV5-5
CAISDTFAGGSETQYF,TGTGCCATCAGTGACACCTTTGCGGGAGGGTCAGAGACCCAGTACTTC,TRBD2,-,TRBJ2-5,TRBV10-3
CASSPRNSYTDTQYF,TGTGCCAGCAGCCCAAGGAATTCGTACACAGATACGCAGTATTTT,-,-,TRBJ2-3,TRBV11-2
CASRLAGGGYEQYF,TGTGCCAGCAGACTAGCGGGAGGCGGGTACGAGCAGTACTTC,TRBD2,-,TRBJ2-7,TRBV28
CASSPTGSGETQYF,TGTGCCAGCAGTCCGACAGGGAGCGGCGAGACCCAGTACTTC,TRBD1,-,TRBJ2-5,TRBV6-5
CASSLAPSGGANIQYF,TGTGCCAGCAGCTTAGCCCCTAGCGGCGGGGCGAACATTCAGTACTTC,TRBD2,-,TRBJ2-4,TRBV7-2
CASSTMDLGQGDWDTEAFF,TGTGCCAGTAGTACAATGGATTTAGGACAGGGGGATTGGGACACTGAAGCTTTCTTT,TRBD1,-,TRBJ1-1,TRBV19
CASKAGGDGYTF,TGTGCCAGCAAGGCAGGGGGCGACGGCTACACCTTC,TRBD1,once,TRBJ1-2,TRBV28
CASFPQGRNEQFF,TGTGCCAGCTTTCCCCAGGGGAGGAATGAGCAGTTCTTC,-,once,TRBJ2-1,TRBV6-5
CSAGQAGSQLMNEKLFF,TGCAGCGCTGGACAGGCCGGCTCTCAACTAATGAATGAAAAACTGTTTTTT,TRBD1,-,TRBJ1-4,TRBV29-1
CASRLGRRRLAGSPHEQFF,TGTGCCAGCAGGCTAGGGAGACGGAGACTAGCGGGGAGCCCCCATGAGCAGTTCTTC,TRBD2,-,TRBJ2-1,TRBV28
CASSLRGHGGANVLTF,TGTGCCAGCAGCCTCAGGGGGCATGGTGGGGCCAACGTCCTGACTTTC,TRBD1,-,TRBJ2-6,TRBV7-9
CASSWREGVQETQYF,TGCGCCAGCAGCTGGCGGGAGGGCGTTCAAGAGACCCAGTACTTC,TRBD2,-,TRBJ2-5,TRBV5-1
CASSFSEQETQYF,TGTGCCAGCAGCTTCAGCGAACAAGAGACCCAGTACTTC,-,-,TRBJ2-5,TRBV11-2
CASSLATGDGYTF,TGTGCCAGCAGTTTAGCGACAGGGGATGGCTACACCTTC,TRBD1,-,TRBJ1-2,TRBV28
CASSYSGGGAEAFF,TGTGCCAGCAGTTACTCAGGGGGCGGTGCTGAAGCTTTCTTT,TRBD1,-,TRBJ1-1,TRBV6-6
CASSLGQSTDTQYF,TGCGCCAGCAGCCTCGGACAGTCAACAGATACGCAGTATTTT,-,-,TRBJ2-3,TRBV5-1
CASSSGRWSNQPQHF,TGTGCCAGTAGTTCCGGACGGTGGAGCAATCAGCCCCAGCATTTT,-,-,TRBJ1-5,TRBV19
CASSSALGRPFREQFF,TGTGCCAGCAGCTCCGCTCTCGGGAGGCCTTTCCGGGAGCAGTTCTTC,TRBD2,-,TRBJ2-1,TRBV7-7
CASSLGQPATNEKLFF,TGTGCCAGCAGTTTGGGACAGCCCGCAACTAATGAAAAACTGTTTTTT,TRBD1,-,TRBJ1-4,TRBV28
CASSSLGVYEQYF,TGTGCCAGCAGCAGCTTAGGTGTATACGAGCAGTACTTC,-,-,TRBJ2-7,TRBV7-8
CASSWWGTSGELFF,TGTGCCAGCAGTTGGTGGGGGACGTCCGGGGAGCTGTTTTTT,-,-,TRBJ2-2,TRBV6-5
CASSQHRVPSYEQYF,TGTGCCAGCAGCCAACACAGGGTACCCTCCTACGAGCAGTACTTC,-,-,TRBJ2-7,TRBV11-1
CASLSGQGYNEQYF,TGTGCCAGCTTAAGTGGTCAGGGTTACAACGAGCAGTACTTC,-,-,TRBJ2-7,TRBV28
CASSYGRTGDEQYF,TGTGCCAGCAGTTACGGACGGACAGGGGACGAGCAGTACTTC,TRBD1,-,TRBJ2-7,TRBV6-6
CASGTDTQYF,TGTGCCAGCGGCACAGATACGCAGTATTTT,-,-,TRBJ2-3,TRBV9
CATQQGVSPLHF,TGTGCCACGCAACAGGGGGTCTCACCCCTCCACTTT,TRBD1,-,TRBJ1-6,TRBV28
CASRYDGVTYNEQFF,TGTGCCAGCAGATATGATGGGGTAACCTACAATGAGCAGTTCTTC,-,-,TRBJ2-1,TRBV6-5
CASSLGGDQPQHF,TGTGCCAGCAGCTTGGGGGGGGATCAGCCCCAGCATTTT,-,-,TRBJ1-5,TRBV5-8
CAISESVGQSNIQYF,TGTGCCATCAGTGAGTCGGTGGGACAGAGCAACATTCAGTACTTC,TRBD1,-,TRBJ2-4,TRBV10-3
CASSKDSSGNTIYF,TGCGCCAGCAGTAAGGACAGCTCTGGAAACACCATATATTTT,-,-,TRBJ1-3,TRBV5-1
CASIRAGGYEQYF,TGTGCCAGCATTCGAGCGGGAGGATACGAGCAGTACTTC,TRBD2,-,TRBJ2-7,TRBV28
CASSLVRGPDKETQYF,TGCGCCAGCAGCTTGGTGCGGGGCCCGGACAAAGAGACCCAGTACTTC,-,-,TRBJ2-5,TRBV5-1
CASSLDGGSYNEQFF,TGTGCCAGCAGCTTGGATGGCGGCTCCTACAATGAGCAGTTCTTC,-,-,TRBJ2-1,TRBV5-4
CATSISPSWDNQPQHF,TGTGCCACCAGCATCTCCCCCAGTTGGGACAATCAGCCCCAGCATTTT,-,-,TRBJ1-5,TRBV15
CASSLRQGPNTGELFF,TGCGCCAGCAGCCTTCGACAGGGCCCGAACACCGGGGAGCTGTTTTTT,TRBD1,-,TRBJ2-2,TRBV5-1
CASDTGGSGEAFF,TGTGCCAGTGATACAGGGGGCTCGGGTGAAGCTTTCTTT,TRBD1,-,TRBJ1-1,TRBV19
CASRRTGITEAFF,TGTGCCAGCAGAAGGACAGGGATCACTGAAGCTTTCTTT,TRBD1,-,TRBJ1-1,TRBV27
CASSPLGTAIVNEQFF,TGTGCCAGCTCACCACTCGGGACAGCCATCGTCAATGAGCAGTTCTTC,TRBD1,-,TRBJ2-1,TRBV18
CASSLTGTSSLEQYF,TGTGCCAGCAGTTTGACCGGGACTAGTAGTCTCGAGCAGTACTTC,TRBD2,-,TRBJ2-7,TRBV28
CATTPGNTIYF,TGTGCCACGACACCGGGAAACACCATATATTTT,-,once,TRBJ1-3,TRBV6-6
CASSSQGGTEAFF,TGTGCCAGCTCATCGCAGGGCGGTACTGAAGCTTTCTTT,-,once,TRBJ1-1,TRBV18
CASSGQGNGYNQPQHF,TGTGCCAGCAGTGGACAGGGTAACGGATACAATCAGCCCCAGCATTTT,TRBD1,-,TRBJ1-5,TRBV6-1
CASSPGTSGQETQYF,TGTGCCAGTAGCCCAGGGACTAGCGGACAAGAGACCCAGTACTTC,TRBD2,-,TRBJ2-5,TRBV19
CASRGNRGRNTEAFF,TGTGCCAGCAGAGGGAACAGGGGGCGCAACACTGAAGCTTTCTTT,TRBD1,-,TRBJ1-1,TRBV2
CASSLAGRGRGNPGELFF,TGTGCCAGCAGCTTAGCGGGCAGGGGGCGCGGCAATCCCGGGGAGCTGTTTTTT,TRBD1,-,TRBJ2-2,TRBV7-6
CASSPGLGGETQYF,TGTGCCAGCTCACCAGGGCTAGGTGGAGAGACCCAGTACTTC,-,-,TRBJ2-5,TRBV18
CASSWYSGVDTQYF,TGTGCCAGCAGTTGGTATTCGGGGGTAGATACGCAGTATTTT,-,-,TRBJ2-3,TRBV25-1
CASRAGVGETQYF,TGTGCAAGTCGAGCGGGAGTTGGAGAGACCCAGTACTTC,TRBD2,-,TRBJ2-5,TRBV2
CARGNQPQHF,TGTGCCAGGGGCAATCAGCCCCAGCATTTT,-,-,TRBJ1-5,TRBV6-8
CASRDDRGRNQPQHF,TGTGCCAGCCGCGACGACAGGGGCCGGAATCAGCCCCAGCATTTT,TRBD1,-,TRBJ1-5,TRBV19
CATSRDVAGNEQFF,TGTGCCACCAGCAGAGATGTAGCCGGCAATGAGCAGTTCTTC,-,-,TRBJ2-1,TRBV15
CASSDQGNTEAFF,TGTGCCAGCAGTGACCAAGGCAACACTGAAGCTTTCTTT,-,few,TRBJ1-1,TRBV6-4